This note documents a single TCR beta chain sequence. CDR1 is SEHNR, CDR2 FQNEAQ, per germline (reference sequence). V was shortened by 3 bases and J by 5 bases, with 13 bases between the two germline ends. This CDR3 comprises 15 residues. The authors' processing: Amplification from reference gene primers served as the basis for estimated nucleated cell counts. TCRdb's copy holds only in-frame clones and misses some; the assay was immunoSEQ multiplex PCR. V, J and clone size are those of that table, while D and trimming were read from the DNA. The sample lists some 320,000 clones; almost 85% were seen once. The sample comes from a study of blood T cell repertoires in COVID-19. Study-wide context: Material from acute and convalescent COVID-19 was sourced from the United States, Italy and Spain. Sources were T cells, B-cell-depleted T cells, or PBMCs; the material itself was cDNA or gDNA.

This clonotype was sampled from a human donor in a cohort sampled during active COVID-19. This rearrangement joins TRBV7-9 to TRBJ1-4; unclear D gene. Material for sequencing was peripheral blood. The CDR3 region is CASSLGTVQNEKLFF. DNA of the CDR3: TGTGCCAGCAGCTTGGGTACAGTTCAAAATGAAAAACTGTTTTTT.